This T cell receptor beta chain was recovered during a study of blood T cell repertoires in COVID-19. Study overall: T cells, B-cell-depleted T cells, or PBMCs supplied cDNA or gDNA.

Methods used by the authors: The assay estimated nucleated cells by amplifying reference gene primers. Sequencing was performed with immunoSEQ multiplex PCR; in TCRdb, only in-frame clones are kept and a portion is missing. For V, J and clone size, that table is used; D and trimming come from the DNA. The profile shows 240,000 or so clones, 88% of them singletons. The sequence came from a woman in her thirties or forties who had recovered from COVID-19. Sequencing was done on a sample of peripheral blood.

CDR3 DNA: TGCACCAGCAGCCAAGATCTCGAGGACCGGGACAGGGGATTCGACGAGCAGTACTTC. As protein: CTSSQDLEDRDRGFDEQYF. The chain carries TRBV1 and TRBJ2-7; no check of the table's D call, TRBD1, against the DNA was made. TRBV1 is annotated as a pseudogene. There are 19 residues in the CDR3.